A single sample gave rise to the 24 T cell receptor beta chains below, sequenced in a study of T-cell reconstitution after alpha-beta-depleted transplantation in children. Unique molecular identifiers were incorporated when the TCRbeta library was constructed. TCRdb independently ran MiXCR on the PCR reads; one entry per CDR3 protein. The table lists approximately 210,000 distinct CDR3 sequences, 13% to 15% of them singletons, with less than 15% in the top ten. The sequencing used PBMCs from the stem cell graft donor, collected from the stem cell graft. The receptor source for this set is a human donor who donated a stem cell graft to a child with acute lymphoblastic leukemia.

The sample holds many counts of this clonotype. The J gene is TRBJ1-6, the V gene TRBV9, with 7 bases identical to TRBD1. Germline V gives CDR1 SGDLS, CDR2 YYNGEE. Trimming at V came to 0 bases and at J to 10 bases, leaving 7 bases not matched to a gene. The CDR3 is 15 amino acids. This CDR3 is CASSVGRDRGSPLHF. CDR3 sequence (DNA): TGTGCCAGCAGCGTAGGAAGGGACAGAGGGTCACCCCTCCACTTT.

In this sample, this clonotype turned up a few times. This sequence joins TRBV20-1 and TRBJ2-7, with 9 bases lining up with TRBD2. The germline V gene encodes CDR1 DFQATT and CDR2 SNEGSKA (reference sequence). After removal of 5 bases from V and 7 bases from J, the junction contained 3 bases not matched to a gene. CDR3 length equals 11 residues. The CDR3, as DNA: TGCAGTGCTGCCCTAGCGGGGGAGCAGTACTTC. It codes for CSAALAGEQYF.

The CDR3: CAISGGGDEQYF. In nucleotides, the CDR3 is TGTGCCATCAGCGGTGGTGGCGACGAGCAGTACTTC. The chain couples TRBV10-3 to TRBJ2-7; D is ambiguous. Germline loops: CDR1 ENHRY, CDR2 SYGVKD. The CDR3 extends over 12 amino acids. The ends were cut back, 6 bases at V and 5 bases at J, with 11 bases in the middle.

This clonotype occurred many times. The chain has TRBV12-3 or TRBV12-4 and TRBJ2-5, with D tentatively TRBD2 (7 bases). V was trimmed by 8 bases and J by 4 bases, leaving 20 bases between them. The length of the CDR3 is 15 residues. The DNA for the CDR3 is TGTGCCAGCTCCCTGGGGGGGGCGAAAGGAGAGACCCAGTACTTC. It translates to CASSLGGAKGETQYF.

This clonotype was seen repeatedly, ten times or more. The J gene is TRBJ2-7, the V gene TRBV6-5; TRBD2 is a possible D gene (6 bases). V was clipped by 2 bases and J by 5 bases, with 10 bases between them. The CDR3 extends over 13 amino acids. Germline V gives CDR1 MNHEY, CDR2 SVGAGI. In DNA form, the CDR3 reads TGTGCCAGCAGTTACGGGGACTCGAACGAGCAGTACTTC. Encoded protein: CASSYGDSNEQYF.

In this sample, this clonotype turned up a few times. The gene calls are TRBV5-1 and TRBJ2-5, with TRBD1 as a possible D gene (6 bases). Looked up from germline, CDR1 is SGHRS and CDR2 is YFSETQ. This CDR3 has 15 residues. The V and J ends lost 4 bases and 1 base respectively, with 14 bases between them. DNA of the CDR3: TGCGCCAGCAGCCGACAAACAGGGACCCAAGAGACCCAGTACTTC. It is translated as CASSRQTGTQETQYF.

This clonotype was counted once. This rearrangement joins TRBV18 to TRBJ1-2; D unclear. The CDR3 covers 14 residues. In germline, CDR1 is KGHSH, CDR2 LQKENI. V lost 6 bases and J lost 1, with 12 bases in between. CDR3 sequence (DNA): TGTGCCAGCTCCCCTCCCCATCTTAACTATGGCTACACCTTC. This translates into CASSPPHLNYGYTF.

This clonotype was picked up many times. The gene calls are TRBV12-3 or TRBV12-4 and TRBJ1-1; D unresolved. The CDR3 totals 15 residues. V was pared by 6 bases and J by 0 bases, with 14 bases between. The CDR3 DNA follows: TGTGCCAGCAGCTCCGCGGACCGCATGAACACTGAAGCTTTCTTT. Protein product: CASSSADRMNTEAFF.

This clonotype appeared many times. This chain joins TRBV11-2 and TRBJ2-2; D call uncertain. V lost 2 bases and J 8 bases, leaving 9 bases between the germline ends. CDR3 size: 13 residues. Germline V lookup: CDR1 SGHAT, CDR2 FQNNGV. Here the CDR3 reads CASSLRNRGELFF. Here the CDR3 DNA reads TGTGCCAGCAGCTTAAGGAATCGGGGGGAGCTGTTTTTT.

This chain uses TRBV12-3 or TRBV12-4 with TRBJ1-5; 7 bases are shared with TRBD1. V lost 3 bases to trimming and J lost 4 bases; unmatched junction nucleotides: 6. The CDR3 extends over 15 amino acids. DNA for the CDR3: TGTGCCAGCAGTTTCTTCGCCAGGGGGAATCAGCCCCAGCATTTT. It translates to CASSFFARGNQPQHF.

This clonotype was seen ten or more times. This chain joins TRBV5-1 and TRBJ2-7, with 9 bases aligning to TRBD1. CDR3 length equals 15 residues. From germline, CDR1 is SGHRS and CDR2 YFSETQ. V was pared by 3 bases and J by 6 bases, with 10 bases of the junction left unmatched. The CDR3 loop reads CASSYAGQGVGEQYF. The CDR3 nucleotides are TGCGCCAGCAGCTACGCGGGACAGGGAGTCGGCGAGCAGTACTTC.

The gene calls are TRBV7-9 and TRBJ2-4; possible D gene TRBD2, 5 bases. The CDR3 loop spans 14 amino acids. Trimming left V 5 bases short and J 8 bases short, with 16 bases between. The germline gives CDR1 SEHNR, CDR2 FQNEAQ (reference sequence). This chain's CDR3 is CASSHLDWRDIQYF. The CDR3 DNA follows: TGTGCCAGCAGCCATCTGGACTGGCGGGACATTCAGTACTTC.

In this sample, this clonotype turned up many times. The chain links TRBV5-1 to TRBJ2-1; the D gene is possibly TRBD2 (5 bases). Germline lookup yields CDR1 SGHRS and CDR2 YFSETQ. This CDR3 contains 12 residues. The V and J ends lost 0 bases and 12 bases respectively, with 10 bases between them. The CDR3 DNA reads TGCGCCAGCAGCTTGGGGAGCGGACCGCAGTTCTTC. Amino acid sequence: CASSLGSGPQFF.

There are many counts of this clonotype. This sequence joins TRBV29-1 and TRBJ2-1, with D tentatively TRBD2 (6 bases). V lost 5 bases, J lost 12 bases, and 14 bases lay in between. There are 11 residues in the CDR3. Germline lookup yields CDR1 SQVTM and CDR2 ANQGSEA. The CDR3 protein is CSVFREVGQFF. The CDR3 nucleotides read TGCAGCGTTTTCAGGGAGGTCGGGCAGTTCTTC.

This clonotype was recorded a few times. The CDR3 here is CASSRPPTSGRWDVPGELFF. As DNA, the CDR3 is TGCGCCAGCAGCCGGCCCCCGACTAGCGGGAGATGGGATGTTCCCGGGGAGCTGTTTTTT. The chain couples TRBV5-1 to TRBJ2-2; 12 bases match TRBD2. The CDR3 has 20 residues. The V segment lost 4 bases and the J segment 6 bases; nucleotides outside the gene matches: 19. Per the germline V gene, CDR1 is SGHRS and CDR2 is YFSETQ.

This clonotype came up many times. The V gene is TRBV7-2, the J gene TRBJ2-5; 9 bases align to TRBD2. This CDR3 spans 13 amino acids. Trimming took 4 bases from V and 5 from J; bases not matched to a gene: 2. Germline V gene data show CDR1 as SGHTA and CDR2 as FQGNSA. The CDR3 DNA follows: TGTGCCAGCAGCTCCGGACTAGCGGAGACCCAGTACTTC. Amino acids: CASSSGLAETQYF.

This clonotype was picked up many times. CDR3 in DNA: TGTGCCAGCAGTGATCAACTAGGCACAGATACGCAGTATTTT. As protein: CASSDQLGTDTQYF. V is TRBV12-3 or TRBV12-4 and J is TRBJ2-3; TRBD2 is a possible D gene (5 bases). V was clipped by 5 bases and J by 1 base, with 10 bases between them. The CDR3 length is 14 residues.

This clonotype appeared a few times. The chain has TRBV29-1 and TRBJ2-5; D is perhaps TRBD1 (7 bases). Trimming shortened V by 6 bases and J by 4 bases, and 15 bases separated the two germline ends. The CDR3 totals 13 residues. Germline CDR1 reads SQVTM; CDR2 reads ANQGSEA. This CDR3 is CSVRQGGGETQYF. The CDR3 DNA sequence: TGCAGCGTCCGACAGGGAGGAGGAGAGACCCAGTACTTC.

Ten or more counts support this clonotype. This chain joins TRBV15 and TRBJ2-7; D could derive from TRBD1 or TRBD2 (5 bases each). CDR1 LNHNV and CDR2 YYDKDF come from the germline V gene (reference sequence). The CDR3 runs 17 residues. V was clipped by 0 bases and J by 4 bases, with 19 bases between them. The CDR3 loop is CATSRDWDRGVLYEQYF. CDR3 DNA: TGTGCCACCAGCAGAGATTGGGACCGAGGTGTGTTGTACGAGCAGTACTTC. Looking up the rest from reference TRBV15 and TRBJ2-7 gives the full variable domain: DAMVIQNPRYQVTQFGKPVTLSCSQTLNHNVMYWYQQKSSQAPKLLFHYYDKDFNNEADTPDNFQSRRPNTSFCFLDIRSPGLGDTAMYLCATSRDWDRGVLYEQYFGPGTRLTVT.

About this clonotype itself: One end of the junction fails to match germline, which may point to a read error. The chain joins TRBV12-3 or TRBV12-4 to TRBJ2-1; no firm D call. CDR3 length equals 15 residues. The CDR3 protein is CASTLAVTSYNEQFF. The CDR3 DNA reads as TGTGCCAGCACTTTAGCAGTAACTTCTTACAATGAGCAGTTCTTC.

In this sample, this clonotype turned up many times. The chain links TRBV20-1 to TRBJ2-7, with TRBD2 identical over 8 bases. Trimming cost V 2 bases and J 4 bases; bases outside gene matches: 10. CDR3 length: 15 residues. The V gene's germline CDR1 is DFQATT and CDR2 SNEGSKA (reference sequence). Here the CDR3 reads CSARPSAPGGYEQYF. Here the CDR3 DNA reads TGCAGTGCTAGACCGTCGGCCCCGGGAGGGTACGAGCAGTACTTC.

This clonotype has ten or more counts. V gene TRBV7-9 combines with J gene TRBJ2-5; D may be TRBD1 (6 bases). Germline V gene sequence: CDR1 SEHNR, CDR2 FQNEAQ (reference sequence). This CDR3 comprises 14 residues. V gave up 2 bases and J gave up 3 bases, with 10 bases separating them. The DNA of the CDR3 is TGTGCCAGCAGCTTAATTCAGGGGAAAGAGACCCAGTACTTC. Its protein is CASSLIQGKETQYF.

V and J are TRBV20-1 and TRBJ2-2; 9 bases line up with TRBD1. V lost 0 bases and J lost 4; bases outside the gene matches: 9. The CDR3 spans 17 residues. Germline V gene data show CDR1 as DFQATT and CDR2 as SNEGSKA (reference sequence). The DNA of the CDR3 is TGCAGTGCTAGAGATCTCTCGCGGACAGGGGTCACCGGGGAGCTGTTTTTT. This translates into CSARDLSRTGVTGELFF.

This clonotype was counted many times. This rearrangement joins TRBV12-3 or TRBV12-4 to TRBJ1-2; TRBD1 aligns across 9 bases. The ends lost 1 base at V and 4 bases at J; junction bases unmatched: 7. This CDR3 spans 16 amino acids. The DNA for the CDR3 is TGTGCCAGCAGTTTAGGGCGGGGACAGGGCTTCTATGGCTACACCTTC. Translation gives CASSLGRGQGFYGYTF.